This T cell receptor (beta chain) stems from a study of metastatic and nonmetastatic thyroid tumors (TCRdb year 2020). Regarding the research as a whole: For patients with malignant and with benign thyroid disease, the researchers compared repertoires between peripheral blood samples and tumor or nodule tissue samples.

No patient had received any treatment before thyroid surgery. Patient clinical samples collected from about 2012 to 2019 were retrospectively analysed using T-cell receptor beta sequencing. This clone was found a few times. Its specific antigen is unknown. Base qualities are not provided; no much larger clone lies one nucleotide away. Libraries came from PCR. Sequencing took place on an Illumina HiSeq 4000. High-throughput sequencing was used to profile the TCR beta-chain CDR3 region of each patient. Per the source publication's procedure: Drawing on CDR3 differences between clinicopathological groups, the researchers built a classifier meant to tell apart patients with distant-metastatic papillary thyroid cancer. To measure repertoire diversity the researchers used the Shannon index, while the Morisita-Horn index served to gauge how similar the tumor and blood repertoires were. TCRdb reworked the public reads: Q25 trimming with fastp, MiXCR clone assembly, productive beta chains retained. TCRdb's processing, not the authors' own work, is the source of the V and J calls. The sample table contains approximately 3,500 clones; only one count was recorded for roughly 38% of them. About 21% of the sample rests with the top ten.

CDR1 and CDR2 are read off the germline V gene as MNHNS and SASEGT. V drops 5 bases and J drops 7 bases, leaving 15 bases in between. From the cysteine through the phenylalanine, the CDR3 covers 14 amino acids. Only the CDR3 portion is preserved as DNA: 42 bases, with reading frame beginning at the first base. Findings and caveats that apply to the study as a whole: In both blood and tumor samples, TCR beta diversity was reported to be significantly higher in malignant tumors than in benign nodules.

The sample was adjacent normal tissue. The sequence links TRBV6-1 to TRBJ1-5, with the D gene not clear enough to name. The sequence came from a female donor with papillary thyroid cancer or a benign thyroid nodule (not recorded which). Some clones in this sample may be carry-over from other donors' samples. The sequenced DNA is TGTGCCAGCAGTAATGAGGGTTCAGCCCAGCCCCAGCATTTT. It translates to CASSNEGSAQPQHF.